One sample yielded the 27 T cell receptor beta chains listed below, sequenced in a study of T cell changes during pregnancy in multiple sclerosis. Clones were sequenced by immunoSEQ multiplex PCR, and TCRdb holds only the in-frame ones, with some missing. The sample has approximately 82,000 clones, approximately 90% seen once; the top ten hold 0.47%. Sequences were derived from CD4+ T cells from peripheral blood mononuclear cells, sampled in the second trimester of pregnancy. The origin of the receptors is a female donor with multiple sclerosis, enrolled in a pregnancy study.

The rearrangement uses TRBV9 and TRBJ2-1; weak D call: TRBD2 (6 bases). In germline, CDR1 is SGDLS, CDR2 YYNGEE. This CDR3 contains 14 residues. The V gene lost 3 bases and the J gene lost 9 bases, with 16 bases spanning the gap. In DNA form, the CDR3 reads TGTGCCAGCAGCGAGCTTAAGGCTAGCGCTGAGCAGTTCTTC. This sequence encodes CASSELKASAEQFF.

V is TRBV4-3 and J is TRBJ1-6, with 8 bases aligning to TRBD1. The V segment lost 4 bases and the J segment 10 bases; nucleotides outside the gene matches: 12. CDR3 length: 16 residues. CDR1 and CDR2 (germline): LGHNA, YSLEER. CDR3 DNA sequence: TGCGCCAGCAGCCCACGAAGACAGGGGAGAGACTCACCCCTCCACTTT. As protein: CASSPRRQGRDSPLHF.

This chain uses TRBV29-1 with TRBJ1-5; 8 nucleotides align to TRBD1. Germline V gene lookup returns CDR1 SQVTM and CDR2 ANQGSEA. V gave up 8 bases and J gave up 3 bases; unmatched junction bases: 6. This CDR3 spans 13 amino acids. This CDR3 reads CSHSTGVNQPQHF. The CDR3 DNA reads TGCAGCCACTCGACAGGGGTCAATCAGCCCCAGCATTTT.

The chain couples TRBV7-9 to TRBJ2-2; D might be TRBD2 (5 bases). This CDR3 is built from 14 residues. Germline V gene lookup returns CDR1 SEHNR and CDR2 FQNEAQ (reference sequence). Deletions cut 5 bases from V and 5 bases from J, with 12 bases between. CDR3 amino acids: CASSTGILTGELFF. CDR3 bases: TGTGCCAGCAGCACCGGGATCCTGACCGGGGAGCTGTTTTTT.

The chain combines TRBV19 with TRBJ1-6, with 8 bases identical to TRBD1. The CDR3 runs 15 residues. Trimming removed 3 bases from V and 7 bases from J; junction bases left unmatched: 5. From germline, CDR1 is LNHDA and CDR2 SQIVND (reference sequence). CDR3: CASSIEDRANSPLHF. For the CDR3, the DNA is TGTGCCAGTAGTATTGAGGACAGGGCAAATTCACCCCTCCACTTT.

The chain uses TRBV2 and TRBJ1-5; 8 bases fit TRBD1. The ends lost 7 bases at V and 6 bases at J; junction bases unmatched: 5. Germline CDR1 SNHLY, CDR2 FYNNEI. The CDR3 is 13 residues long. The CDR3 spells CASTGGLFQPQHF. The CDR3 region has the DNA TGTGCCAGCACAGGGGGCCTGTTTCAGCCCCAGCATTTT.

V usage is TRBV9 and J usage is TRBJ1-3; D gene unclear. This CDR3 comprises 14 residues. Germline CDR1 and CDR2: SGDLS and YYNGEE. V gave up 2 bases and J gave up 4 bases, with 10 bases separating them. The CDR3 loop is CASSVDLAGNTIYF. The DNA for the CDR3 is TGTGCCAGCAGCGTGGACTTAGCCGGAAACACCATATATTTT.

The V and J genes are TRBV7-3 and TRBJ1-2, with D perhaps TRBD1 (5 bases). The CDR3 spans 13 residues. With 4 bases removed from V and 8 bases from J, the gap between germline ends came to 14 bases. Germline CDR1 and CDR2: SGHTA and FQGTGA. DNA of the CDR3: TGTGCCAGCAGCTCGGAGGGGTTTGCGGGCTACACCTTC. It encodes CASSSEGFAGYTF.

CDR3 residues: CSVTGTLLYGYTF. DNA of the CDR3: TGCAGCGTGACTGGGACTCTGCTCTATGGCTACACCTTC. V and J are TRBV29-1 and TRBJ1-2, with D tentatively TRBD1 (5 bases). The CDR3 length is 13 residues. Germline CDR1 SQVTM, CDR2 ANQGSEA. V was shortened by 6 bases and J by 4 bases, with 15 bases between the two germline ends.

J is TRBJ1-1 and V is TRBV5-1, with D tentatively TRBD1 (5 bases). Germline CDR1 is SGHRS and CDR2 is YFSETQ. V was trimmed by 3 bases and J by 4 bases, leaving 13 bases between them. The CDR3 contains 14 residues. The CDR3 sequence is CASSSAQGSTEAFF. The DNA of the CDR3 is TGCGCCAGCAGCTCCGCGCAGGGTAGCACTGAAGCTTTCTTT.

This chain connects TRBV27 to TRBJ1-1; no firm D call. Per the germline V gene, CDR1 is MNHEY and CDR2 is SMNVEV (reference sequence). The CDR3 has 12 residues. The ends were cut back, 6 bases at V and 3 bases at J, with 8 bases in the middle. The CDR3 region is CASRGRDTEAFF. The CDR3 nucleotides read TGTGCCAGCAGGGGGAGGGACACTGAAGCTTTCTTT.

The chain uses TRBV19 and TRBJ2-7, with D tentatively TRBD1 (5 bases). The CDR3 is 14 amino acids. Between the trimmed V and J ends, which lost 3 bases and 1 base, there was a span of 10 bases. Germline CDR1 and CDR2: LNHDA and SQIVND (reference sequence). In nucleotides, the CDR3 is TGTGCCAGTAGTATTACAGGACGGTCCTACGAGCAGTACTTC. It codes for CASSITGRSYEQYF. The full variable domain, its missing parts supplied by reference TRBV19 and TRBJ2-7, is DGGITQSPKYLFRKEGQNVTLSCEQNLNHDAMYWYRQDPGQGLRLIYYSQIVNDFQKGDIAEGYSVSREKKESFPLTVTSAQKNPTAFYLCASSITGRSYEQYFGPGTRLTVT.

CDR3 in amino acids: CASSGRTGLREKLFF. CDR3 nucleotides: TGTGCCAGTAGTGGACGGACGGGGTTGCGGGAAAAACTGTTTTTT. The V and J genes are TRBV19 and TRBJ1-4; no firm D call. From germline, CDR1 is LNHDA and CDR2 SQIVND (reference sequence). Trimming cost V 5 bases and J 8 bases, with 18 bases left between them. The CDR3 totals 15 residues.

This clone is a singleton in its sample. This rearrangement joins TRBV2 to TRBJ2-4; 7 positions agree with TRBD1. J lost 5 bases, V lost 7 bases, and 5 bases had no gene match. The CDR3 consists of 13 residues. In germline, CDR1 is SNHLY, CDR2 FYNNEI. The chain's CDR3 is CASNRDRENIQYF. The CDR3, as DNA: TGTGCCAGCAACCGGGACAGAGAAAACATTCAGTACTTC.

The V and J genes are TRBV7-8 and TRBJ2-7; 8 nucleotides match TRBD1. The CDR3 has 14 amino acids. V gave up 1 base and J gave up 3 bases; unmatched junction bases: 2. The germline CDR1 and CDR2 sequences are SGHVS and FQNEAQ. The CDR3 reads CASSLGDRLYEQYF. DNA for the CDR3: TGTGCCAGCAGCTTAGGGGACAGGCTCTACGAGCAGTACTTC.

The V and J genes are TRBV5-1 and TRBJ1-2, with D tentatively TRBD1 (5 bases). Trimming cost V 0 bases and J 3 bases, with 12 bases left between them. Per the germline V gene, CDR1 is SGHRS and CDR2 is YFSETQ. CDR3 length equals 15 residues. The CDR3 is CASSLDGSRDYGYTF. The CDR3 DNA reads TGCGCCAGCAGCTTGGATGGCAGCAGGGACTATGGCTACACCTTC.

The V gene is TRBV6-1, the J gene TRBJ2-2; the D gene is possibly TRBD1 (6 bases). This CDR3 contains 15 residues. From germline, CDR1 is MNHNS and CDR2 SASEGT. Trimming stripped 5 bases from V and 1 base from J, with 11 bases between. The CDR3 loop is CASSKSTGNTGELFF. CDR3 in DNA: TGTGCCAGCAGTAAATCGACAGGGAACACCGGGGAGCTGTTTTTT.

The chain combines TRBV11-2 with TRBJ2-7, with D perhaps TRBD1 (6 bases). Germline V gene data show CDR1 as SGHAT and CDR2 as FQNNGV. This CDR3 is built from 14 residues. The V and J ends lost 4 bases and 4 bases respectively, with 14 bases between them. In nucleotides, the CDR3 is TGTGCCAGCAGCTCTATACAGGGAATGTACGAGCAGTACTTC. This sequence encodes CASSSIQGMYEQYF.

The chain employs TRBV28 and TRBJ1-2; 7 bases line up with TRBD1. This CDR3 comprises 14 residues. Losses at the gene ends were 5 bases for V and 5 bases for J; bases not matched to a gene: 8. CDR1 and CDR2 (germline): MDHEN, SYDVKM. The CDR3 DNA follows: TGTGCCAGCAGTGTTCCTAGGGGGCTTTATGGCTACACCTTC. Encoded protein: CASSVPRGLYGYTF.

The genes are TRBV5-1 and TRBJ1-2, with a possible D match to TRBD1 (5 bases). There are 14 residues in the CDR3. Germline CDR1 SGHRS, CDR2 YFSETQ. Trimming shortened V by 0 bases and J by 5 bases, and 11 bases separated the two germline ends. The CDR3 DNA follows: TGCGCCAGCAGCTTGGTGGCCAGGGAATATGGCTACACCTTC. Translated, it gives CASSLVAREYGYTF. The entire variable domain, with the rest obtained from reference TRBV5-1 and TRBJ1-2, is as follows: KAGVTQTPRYLIKTRGQQVTLSCSPISGHRSVSWYQQTPGQGLQFLFEYFSETQRNKGNFPGRFSGRQFSNSRSEMNVSTLELGDSALYLCASSLVAREYGYTFGSGTRLTVV.

The J gene is TRBJ2-7, the V gene TRBV7-2; 9 bases fit TRBD2. The germline gives CDR1 SGHTA, CDR2 FQGNSA. The CDR3 spans 15 residues. V was pared by 2 bases and J by 4 bases, with 6 bases of the junction left unmatched. The CDR3 loop reads CASSLRPSGEYEQYF. The DNA for the CDR3 is TGTGCCAGCAGCTTAAGACCTAGCGGGGAATACGAGCAGTACTTC.

This chain connects TRBV19 to TRBJ1-2; weak D call: TRBD1 (6 bases). This CDR3 is 11 amino acids long. From germline, CDR1 is LNHDA and CDR2 SQIVND (reference sequence). V was trimmed by 7 bases and J by 4 bases, leaving 7 bases between them. The CDR3 here is CASTGAYGYTF. In DNA, the CDR3 is TGTGCCAGTACAGGGGCCTATGGCTACACCTTC.

The DNA of the CDR3 is TGTGCCACTCGACTGAGTTCATATAGCAATCAGCCCCAGCATTTT. Its translation is CATRLSSYSNQPQHF. This chain joins TRBV19 and TRBJ1-5; D remains unclear. The germline gives CDR1 LNHDA, CDR2 SQIVND (reference sequence). This CDR3 comprises 15 residues. The V end lost 10 bases, the J end lost 0 bases, and 16 bases lay between the germline ends.

The chain carries TRBV5-1 and TRBJ2-3, with D hard to call. The CDR3 contains 16 residues. CDR1 SGHRS and CDR2 YFSETQ come from the germline V gene. Trimming stripped 0 bases from V and 1 base from J, with 12 bases between. CDR3 sequence: CASSLVGSGGTDTQYF. CDR3 nucleotides: TGCGCCAGCAGCTTGGTAGGCTCGGGTGGCACAGATACGCAGTATTTT. The full variable domain, in which reference TRBV5-1 and TRBJ2-3 provide the parts outside the CDR3, is KAGVTQTPRYLIKTRGQQVTLSCSPISGHRSVSWYQQTPGQGLQFLFEYFSETQRNKGNFPGRFSGRQFSNSRSEMNVSTLELGDSALYLCASSLVGSGGTDTQYFGPGTRLTVL.

The J gene is TRBJ2-5, the V gene TRBV28, with 9 bases that match TRBD1. CDR1 is MDHEN and CDR2 is SYDVKM in the germline V gene. There are 15 residues in the CDR3. Trimming at V came to 3 bases and at J to 5 bases, leaving 7 bases not matched to a gene. The CDR3 bases are TGTGCCAGCAGTTTCGAGGGACAGGGATGGGAGACCCAGTACTTC. This codes for CASSFEGQGWETQYF.

The V gene is TRBV6-5, the J gene TRBJ2-1; 8 bases align to TRBD1. The CDR3 spans 14 residues. Germline trimming cut 5 bases from V and 2 bases from J; bases unmatched to any gene: 2. The V gene's germline CDR1 is MNHEY and CDR2 SVGAGI. CDR3 region: CASSRTGPYNEQFF. The CDR3 nucleotides read TGTGCCAGCAGTAGGACAGGGCCCTACAATGAGCAGTTCTTC.

This clone was observed a handful of times. The rearrangement uses TRBV27 and TRBJ2-7; TRBD1 matches 9 bases. Germline lookup yields CDR1 MNHEY and CDR2 SMNVEV (reference sequence). The CDR3 contains 15 residues. The ends lost 6 bases at V and 10 bases at J; junction bases unmatched: 16. CDR3 residues: CASRGHLGQGSVQYF. The CDR3 coding sequence is TGTGCCAGCAGGGGACATTTGGGACAGGGTTCTGTTCAGTACTTC.